The next 15 T cell receptor beta chains were all read from a single sample in a study of cytomegalovirus exposure and HLA in healthy donors. Using immunoSEQ multiplex PCR, the repertoire was profiled, and TCRdb retains in-frame clones only, with some absent. The sample holds 100,000 to 150,000 clones, roughly 95% seen once. Material for sequencing was PBMCs. The receptors shown here come from a man aged 18 to 30 in good health and CMV-seronegative.

This clone is a singleton in its sample. The chain couples TRBV7-9 to TRBJ1-4; D is ambiguous. Per the germline V gene, CDR1 is SEHNR and CDR2 is FQNEAQ (reference sequence). V dropped 1 base and J dropped 7 bases, with 13 bases sitting between them. The CDR3 extends over 15 amino acids. CDR3 DNA: TGTGCCAGCAGCTTAGTGGCGGTCAGTGGTGAAAAACTGTTTTTT. This gives the protein CASSLVAVSGEKLFF. Full variable domain (remainder filled in from reference TRBV7-9 and TRBJ1-4): DTGVSQNPRHKITKRGQNVTFRCDPISEHNRLYWYRQTLGQGPEFLTYFQNEAQLEKSRLLSDRFSAERPKGSFSTLEIQRTEQGDSAMYLCASSLVAVSGEKLFFGSGTQLSVL.

The chain employs TRBV30 and TRBJ2-1, with 12 bases that match TRBD2. The CDR3 is 15 amino acids. The V gene's germline CDR1 is GTSNPN and CDR2 SVGIG (reference sequence). Losses at the gene ends were 5 bases for V and 3 bases for J; bases not matched to a gene: 5. The CDR3 loop is CAWSSGRGVYNEQFF. DNA for the CDR3: TGTGCCTGGTCTAGCGGGAGGGGTGTCTACAATGAGCAGTTCTTC.

The chain combines TRBV2 with TRBJ2-1; TRBD2 aligns across 11 bases. The CDR3 covers 15 residues. V shed 6 bases, J shed 5 bases, and the junction held 6 bases outside the gene matches. The germline V gene encodes CDR1 SNHLY and CDR2 FYNNEI. CDR3 sequence: CASRRLAGINNEQFF. CDR3 nucleotide sequence: TGTGCCAGCAGGAGACTAGCGGGGATAAACAATGAGCAGTTCTTC.

This chain joins TRBV19 and TRBJ1-2; 8 bases line up with TRBD1. Germline V gives CDR1 LNHDA, CDR2 SQIVND (reference sequence). This CDR3 has 13 residues. The V gene end was trimmed by 5 bases and the J gene end by 8 bases; junction bases not matched to a gene: 7. CDR3 nucleotides: TGTGCCAGTAGTCTGCGGACAGGGTGGGGCTACACCTTC. It translates to CASSLRTGWGYTF.

The chain employs TRBV4-3 and TRBJ2-7; 7 positions match TRBD1. V gave up 4 bases and J gave up 3 bases; unmatched junction bases: 9. Germline V gene lookup returns CDR1 LGHNA and CDR2 YSLEER. The CDR3 spans 15 residues. Here the CDR3 reads CASSLSPGTVYEQYF. The CDR3 coding sequence is TGCGCCAGCAGCCTGAGCCCCGGGACAGTCTACGAGCAGTACTTC.

This clone appeared once. V usage is TRBV7-9 and J usage is TRBJ1-2, with D possibly TRBD1 on 6 matching bases. Trimming cost V 1 base and J 8 bases, with 26 bases left between them. In germline, CDR1 is SEHNR, CDR2 FQNEAQ (reference sequence). The CDR3 has 18 amino acids. The CDR3 sequence is CASSLGPRGYRVSGGYTF. The CDR3 DNA reads TGTGCCAGCAGCTTAGGCCCGCGAGGTTACAGGGTATCGGGCGGCTACACCTTC. The variable domain in full, with the rest retrieved from reference TRBV7-9 and TRBJ1-2, is DTGVSQNPRHKITKRGQNVTFRCDPISEHNRLYWYRQTLGQGPEFLTYFQNEAQLEKSRLLSDRFSAERPKGSFSTLEIQRTEQGDSAMYLCASSLGPRGYRVSGGYTFGSGTRLTVV.

This clone came up once. The CDR3 loop is CASSNPGTVTETQYF. CDR3 sequence (DNA): TGTGCCAGCAGTAACCCCGGGACAGTTACAGAGACCCAGTACTTC. V is TRBV2 and J is TRBJ2-5, with 7 bases matching TRBD1. V lost 5 bases to trimming and J lost 4 bases; unmatched junction nucleotides: 10. Germline V gives CDR1 SNHLY, CDR2 FYNNEI. The CDR3 sequence is 15 residues long.

V gene TRBV14 combines with J gene TRBJ1-1; D uncertain. The CDR3 is made up of 14 amino acids. V was pared by 4 bases and J by 6 bases, with 15 bases between. Germline V lookup: CDR1 SGHDN, CDR2 FVKESK. CDR3 loop: CASSRLRGRAEAFF. CDR3 DNA: TGTGCCAGCAGCCGCCTACGGGGTCGGGCTGAAGCTTTCTTT.

The chain employs TRBV25-1 and TRBJ1-2, with 7 bases matching TRBD1. V trimming: 8 bases; J trimming: 5 bases; junction bases outside the gene matches: 17. This CDR3 has 16 amino acids. Germline V gene data show CDR1 as MGHDK and CDR2 as SYGVNS. The CDR3 here is CASSTWGAGGNYGYTF. DNA for the CDR3: TGTGCCAGCTCAACCTGGGGGGCAGGGGGTAATTATGGCTACACCTTC.

The chain has TRBV27 and TRBJ2-7, with a tentative D call TRBD1 (6 bases). Germline V CDR1 and CDR2: MNHEY, SMNVEV (reference sequence). V was trimmed by 5 bases and J by 2 bases, leaving 16 bases between them. The CDR3 is 15 residues long. The CDR3 is CASSPITGSAYEQYF. The CDR3 bases are TGTGCCAGCAGTCCCATTACAGGGAGTGCCTACGAGCAGTACTTC.

The CDR3 DNA sequence: TGTGCCAGCAGCCCCGAATACGGAGGCAATGAGCAGTTCTTC. It codes for CASSPEYGGNEQFF. The chain employs TRBV9 and TRBJ2-1; TRBD2 is a possible D gene (5 bases). There are 14 residues in the CDR3. The V gene's germline CDR1 is SGDLS and CDR2 YYNGEE. Trimming left V 4 bases short and J 6 bases short, with 14 bases between.

V gene TRBV27 combines with J gene TRBJ2-5; 8 bases are shared with TRBD2. Germline CDR1 and CDR2: MNHEY and SMNVEV (reference sequence). The CDR3 covers 15 residues. The V and J ends lost 4 bases and 4 bases, in that order; junction bases with no gene match: 8. CDR3 region: CASSSTSGSGETQYF. In DNA, the CDR3 is TGTGCCAGCAGTTCTACAAGCGGGAGTGGAGAGACCCAGTACTTC.

The chain joins TRBV28 to TRBJ2-2; D not resolved. The CDR3 runs to 12 residues. V dropped 10 bases and J dropped 1 base, with 7 bases sitting between them. In germline, CDR1 is MDHEN, CDR2 SYDVKM. CDR3 in DNA: TGTGCCACACGACAGAACACCGGGGAGCTGTTTTTT. Translated, it gives CATRQNTGELFF.

This chain joins TRBV5-1 and TRBJ1-2, with a possible D match to TRBD1 (5 bases). Germline V gives CDR1 SGHRS, CDR2 YFSETQ. There are 15 residues in the CDR3. The ends were cut back, 1 base at V and 0 bases at J, with 10 bases in the middle. CDR3 DNA sequence: TGCGCCAGCAGCTTGAGGACATCGACTAACTATGGCTACACCTTC. It codes for CASSLRTSTNYGYTF. The full variable domain, in which reference TRBV5-1 and TRBJ1-2 provide the parts outside the CDR3, is KAGVTQTPRYLIKTRGQQVTLSCSPISGHRSVSWYQQTPGQGLQFLFEYFSETQRNKGNFPGRFSGRQFSNSRSEMNVSTLELGDSALYLCASSLRTSTNYGYTFGSGTRLTVV.

This clone was observed a single time. The chain joins TRBV7-2 to TRBJ2-7, with TRBD2 matching 7 bases. This CDR3 region has 15 residues. Germline V CDR1 and CDR2: SGHTA, FQGNSA. Trimming at V came to 1 base and at J to 3 bases, leaving 6 bases not matched to a gene. The CDR3 region has the DNA TGTGCCAGCAGCTTAGGGGGGGAGGGAAGCTACGAGCAGTACTTC. Translated, it gives CASSLGGEGSYEQYF.